This T cell receptor (beta chain) appears in the sequencing data of a study of response to subunit inactivated influenza vaccine (dated by TCRdb to 2016 to 2019). With regard to the full study: Deep quantitative profiling of the T cell receptor repertoire was used in the study to follow responses to a trivalent subunit inactivated influenza vaccine. Broader findings and caveats from the paper: According to the authors, only a limited number of new T cells may be recruited by each seasonal influenza vaccination.

Libraries were made using RT-PCR. TCRdb lists the instrument as Illumina HiSeq 2500. TCRdb passed the public sequencing reads through fastp at Q25 and MiXCR, retaining productive beta sequences. Every distinct CDR3 protein forms one entry, paired with its most common genes and DNA. Present in this sample are 500,000 to 550,000 distinct CDR3 sequences, more than 7% of which were seen just once. The ten largest clones represent around 12% of the sample. According to the germline V gene (reference sequence), CDR1 reads LGHDT and CDR2 reads YNNKEL. CDR3 length: 14 amino acids, cysteine to phenylalanine. Kept here is only the CDR3 DNA, which spans 42 bases and is read in frame from base 1. This clonotype appeared many times. This clone's antigen is unknown. At one end the junction does not follow the germline gene, possibly because of a read error.

This TCR was sampled from a man between 50 and 75 years old who received an inactivated influenza vaccine. Donor details come from another sample of the same person, matched by shared clones. The V and J segments used are TRBV3-1 and TRBJ2-5; 9 central bases correspond to TRBD1. The material sequenced was PBMCs from blood, taken 23 to 25 months after vaccination. The DNA reads TGTGCCAGCAGTCAAGATGGGACAGGGGAGACCCAGTACTTC. It codes for CASSQDGTGETQYF.